The clone carrying this TCR beta chain occurred once. The entry originates in a study of blood T cell repertoires in COVID-19. Produced via immunoSEQ multiplex PCR; TCRdb's table is partial and in-frame only. The table shows approximately 74,000 clones, with around 93% occurring only once. Germline CDR1 is SEHNR and CDR2 is FQNEAQ (reference sequence). The CDR3 covers 14 residues. The V end was cut by 3 bases, the J end by 9 bases, with 15 bases between. This clonotype was sampled from a woman aged 55-69 years with active COVID-19. This rearrangement joins TRBV7-9 to TRBJ2-1, with D unclear. Source material: peripheral blood. The CDR3 reads CASSFEAPVAEQFF. The CDR3 region has the DNA TGTGCCAGCAGCTTCGAAGCCCCGGTTGCTGAGCAGTTCTTC.